This T cell receptor (beta chain) stems from a study of CD4+ T cells in melanoma. General study results and limits: A reported correlation linked neoantigen-specific CD4+ T cells to CD8+, macrophage and B cell function. Diverse differentiation states were reported for melanoma neoantigen-specific CD4+ T cells.

Libraries were prepared by immunoSEQ multiplex PCR; TCRdb keeps only in-frame clonotypes and omits some of them. The table lists tens of thousands of clones, 55% to 75% of them singletons. Worth noting for this clone: Its antigen is undetermined. A read error may account for a junction end that differs from germline. The sample contains more than one DNA sequence encoding this CDR3.

The CDR3 is 11 residues long. From germline, CDR1 is MNHNS and CDR2 SASEGT. Input material: tumor tissue. The clonotype was recovered from a human donor with melanoma. V and J are TRBV6-1 and TRBJ2-1; D is unclear. The CDR3 region has the DNA TGCGCCAGCATTCACGGGTCCGAGCAGTTCTTC. This codes for CASIHGSEQFF.